This entry features one TCR beta chain sequence. The data were produced by immunoSEQ multiplex PCR, yet TCRdb's version contains in-frame clones alone and is incomplete. The repertoire holds about 170,000 clones, roughly nine tenths seen once, with 3% to 4% in the top ten. The data were obtained in a study of blood T cell repertoires in COVID-19. On the study more broadly: Collection of acute and convalescent COVID-19 samples took place in the United States, Italy and Spain.

Trimming stripped 5 bases from V and 8 bases from J, with 12 bases between. The germline gives CDR1 MNHEY, CDR2 SVGAGI. The CDR3 extends over 13 amino acids. The receptor was isolated from a man between 65 and 85 years old with acute or convalescent COVID-19. The chain joins TRBV6-5 to TRBJ1-4, with TRBD1 as a possible D gene (5 bases). The source material was peripheral blood. The CDR3 DNA sequence: TGTGCCAGCAGTACTAACAGGAAAGAAAAACTGTTTTTT. It yields the protein CASSTNRKEKLFF.